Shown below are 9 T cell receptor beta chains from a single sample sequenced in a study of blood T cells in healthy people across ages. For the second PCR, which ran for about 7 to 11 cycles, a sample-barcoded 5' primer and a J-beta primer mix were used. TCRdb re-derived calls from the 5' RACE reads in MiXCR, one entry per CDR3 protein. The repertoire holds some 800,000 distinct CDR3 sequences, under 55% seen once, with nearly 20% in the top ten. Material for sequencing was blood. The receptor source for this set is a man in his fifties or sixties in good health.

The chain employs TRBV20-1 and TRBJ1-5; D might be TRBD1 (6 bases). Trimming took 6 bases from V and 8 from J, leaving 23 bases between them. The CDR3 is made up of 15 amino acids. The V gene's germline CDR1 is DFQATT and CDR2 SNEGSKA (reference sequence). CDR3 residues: CSALRPGGQSKPQHF. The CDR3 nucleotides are TGCAGTGCCCTGCGGCCCGGGGGCCAATCAAAGCCCCAGCATTTT.

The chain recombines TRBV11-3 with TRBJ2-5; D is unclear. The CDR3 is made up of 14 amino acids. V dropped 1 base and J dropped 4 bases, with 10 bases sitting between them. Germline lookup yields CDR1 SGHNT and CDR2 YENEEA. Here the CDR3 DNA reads TGTGCCAGCAGCTTAGTAAGGCTCGGAGAGACCCAGTACTTC. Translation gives CASSLVRLGETQYF.

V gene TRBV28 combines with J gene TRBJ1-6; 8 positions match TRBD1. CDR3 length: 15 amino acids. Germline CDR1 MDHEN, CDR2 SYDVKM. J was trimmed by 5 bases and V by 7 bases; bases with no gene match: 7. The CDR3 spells CASNQGALDNSPLHF. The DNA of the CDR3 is TGTGCCAGCAATCAGGGGGCGCTGGATAATTCACCCCTCCACTTT. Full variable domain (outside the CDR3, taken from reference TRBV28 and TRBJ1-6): DVKVTQSSRYLVKRTGEKVFLECVQDMDHENMFWYRQDPGLGLRLIYFSYDVKMKEKGDIPEGYSVSREKKERFSLILESASTNQTSMYLCASNQGALDNSPLHFGNGTRLTVT.

This CDR3 reads CSVQASNTEAFF. Here the CDR3 DNA reads TGCAGCGTTCAGGCATCTAACACTGAAGCTTTCTTT. The rearrangement uses TRBV29-1 and TRBJ1-1; no reliable D call. Germline CDR1 and CDR2: SQVTM and ANQGSEA. Deletions cut 5 bases from V and 2 bases from J, with 9 bases between. The CDR3 extends over 12 amino acids.

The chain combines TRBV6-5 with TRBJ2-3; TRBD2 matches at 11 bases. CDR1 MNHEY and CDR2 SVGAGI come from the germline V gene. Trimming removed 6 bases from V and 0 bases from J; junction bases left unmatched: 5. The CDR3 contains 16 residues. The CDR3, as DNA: TGTGCCAGCAGGTCTAGCGGGGGGAGAAGCACAGATACGCAGTATTTT. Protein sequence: CASRSSGGRSTDTQYF.

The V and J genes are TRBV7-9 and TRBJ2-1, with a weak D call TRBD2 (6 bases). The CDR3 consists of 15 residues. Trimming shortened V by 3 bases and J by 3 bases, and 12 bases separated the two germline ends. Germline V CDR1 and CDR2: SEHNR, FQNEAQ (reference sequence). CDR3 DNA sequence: TGTGCCAGCAGCTTCACGGGACTCCACTACAATGAGCAGTTCTTC. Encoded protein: CASSFTGLHYNEQFF.

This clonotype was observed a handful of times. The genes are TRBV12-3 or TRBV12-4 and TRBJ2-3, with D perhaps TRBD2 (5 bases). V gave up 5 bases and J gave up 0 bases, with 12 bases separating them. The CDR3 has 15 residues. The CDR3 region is CASSPHGGSTDTQYF. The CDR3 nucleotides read TGTGCCAGCAGTCCCCACGGAGGTAGCACAGATACGCAGTATTTT.

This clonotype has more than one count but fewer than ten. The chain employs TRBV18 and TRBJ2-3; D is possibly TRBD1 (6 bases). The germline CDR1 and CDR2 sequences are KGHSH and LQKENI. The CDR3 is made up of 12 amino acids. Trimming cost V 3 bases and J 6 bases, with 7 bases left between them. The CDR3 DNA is TGTGCCAGCTCACCTAGGGGGGATACGCAGTATTTT. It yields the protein CASSPRGDTQYF. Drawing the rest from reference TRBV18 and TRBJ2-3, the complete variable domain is NAGVMQNPRHLVRRRGQEARLRCSPMKGHSHVYWYRQLPEEGLKFMVYLQKENIIDESGMPKERFSAEFPKEGPSILRIQQVVRGDSAAYFCASSPRGDTQYFGPGTRLTVL.

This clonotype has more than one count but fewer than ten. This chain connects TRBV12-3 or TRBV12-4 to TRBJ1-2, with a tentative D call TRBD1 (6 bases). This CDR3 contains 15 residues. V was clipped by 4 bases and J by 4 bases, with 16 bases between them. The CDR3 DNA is TGTGCCAGCAGTTCGCGAGGGGGTATCGGCTATGGCTACACCTTC. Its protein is CASSSRGGIGYGYTF.